Listed below are T cell receptor beta chains from one sample, sequenced in a study. TCRdb analysed the 5' RACE reads with MiXCR anew, one entry per CDR3 protein. Here the sample spans 55,000 to 70,000 distinct CDR3 sequences, roughly 28% being singletons. Sample: tumor-infiltrating memory CD4+ T cells sorted from the breast tumor. These receptors all stem from a female donor with breast cancer. CDR3s include the opening cysteine and the closing phenylalanine or tryptophan. Each record gives: V gene, J gene, D gene, clone size, CDR3 DNA, CDR3 protein. D genes are given only for firm matches. Rows give clone size only sometimes, using once, few, many, or a class for an expanded clone.

V: TRBV7-9; J: TRBJ2-1; D: -; size: -; DNA: TGTGCCAACAACAGGGTCTCCTACAGTGAGCAGTTCTTC; CDR3: CANNRVSYSEQFF
V: TRBV12-3/TRBV12-4; J: TRBJ1-1; D: -; size: once; DNA: TGTGCCAGCACCACCCGAGTGGGGGCGGGAGAAGCTTTCTTT; CDR3: CASTTRVGAGEAFF
V: TRBV7-3; J: TRBJ2-2; D: -; size: -; DNA: TGTGCCAGCAGATCAGGGAACACCGGGGAGCTGTTTTTT; CDR3: CASRSGNTGELFF
V: TRBV20-1; J: TRBJ1-4; D: -; size: few; DNA: TGCAGTGCTAGAGATGGGTTATTTGAAAAACTGTTTTTT; CDR3: CSARDGLFEKLFF
V: TRBV2; J: TRBJ1-5; D: TRBD1; size: -; DNA: TGTGCCAGCGACAGGGGGTCTAGCAATCAGCCCCAGCATTTT; CDR3: CASDRGSSNQPQHF
V: TRBV5-1; J: TRBJ2-5; D: -; size: -; DNA: TGCGCCAGCAGCTTGGCCCCGGCGCAGCCCCAAGAGACCCAGTACTTC; CDR3: CASSLAPAQPQETQYF
V: TRBV28; J: TRBJ2-2; D: TRBD1; size: -; DNA: TGTGCCAGCAGCAAGAAGACAGGGGCGAACACCGGGGAGCTGTTTTTT; CDR3: CASSKKTGANTGELFF
V: TRBV2; J: TRBJ2-7; D: -; size: -; DNA: TGTGCCAGCAGTGGATCGGACGAGCAGTACTTC; CDR3: CASSGSDEQYF
V: TRBV3-1; J: TRBJ1-2; D: -; size: few; DNA: TGTGCCAGCAGCCAAGCTAGACAGCTGAGCTTC; CDR3: CASSQARQLSF
V: TRBV24-1; J: TRBJ1-1; D: -; size: -; DNA: TGTGCCACCAGTGAGAGGGGGGGCCCAAGCGATTGGACTGAAGCTTTCTTT; CDR3: CATSERGGPSDWTEAFF
V: TRBV29-1; J: TRBJ2-2; D: -; size: -; DNA: TGCAGCTTTTCGGGCCTCGCGAACACCGGTGAGCTGTTTTTT; CDR3: CSFSGLANTGELFF
V: TRBV18; J: TRBJ1-1; D: -; size: few; DNA: TGTGCCAGCTCTGAGGACGGGGGGAACACTGAAGCTTTCTTT; CDR3: CASSEDGGNTEAFF
V: TRBV5-3; J: TRBJ1-4; D: -; size: -; DNA: TGTGCCAGAAGCCGAGGACAGACCTCAATGATTAAGGAAAAACTGTTTTTT; CDR3: CARSRGQTSMIKEKLFF
V: TRBV28; J: TRBJ2-7; D: TRBD1; size: few; DNA: TGTGCCAGCAGTAGCGGGACAGGGAGAGGCTACGAGCAGTACTTC; CDR3: CASSSGTGRGYEQYF
V: TRBV5-6; J: TRBJ1-1; D: -; size: -; DNA: TGTGCCAGCAGCCGACACTTGAACACTGAAGCTTTCTTT; CDR3: CASSRHLNTEAFF
V: TRBV7-2; J: TRBJ2-7; D: TRBD1; size: few; DNA: TGTGCCAGCAAACTAGACAGGGCTGTATACGAGCAGTACTTC; CDR3: CASKLDRAVYEQYF
V: TRBV27; J: TRBJ1-5; D: TRBD1; size: -; DNA: TGTGCCAGCGGTGCAGGGGGCAGGGAGCCCCAGCATTTT; CDR3: CASGAGGREPQHF
V: TRBV12-3/TRBV12-4; J: TRBJ1-6; D: -; size: -; DNA: TGTGCCAGCAGTGACCTCAGGGTCTCACCCCTCCACTTT; CDR3: CASSDLRVSPLHF
V: TRBV24-1; J: TRBJ2-1; D: -; size: once; DNA: TGTGCCACCAGTAGTTCGGCTTACAATGAGCAGTTCTTC; CDR3: CATSSSAYNEQFF
V: TRBV7-9; J: TRBJ1-2; D: -; size: -; DNA: TGTGCCAGCAGCCCCAGCGGGGAGCACTATGGCTACACCTTC; CDR3: CASSPSGEHYGYTF
V: TRBV7-2; J: TRBJ1-2; D: -; size: few; DNA: TGTGCCAGCAGCCGGGGACACCCGAACTATGGCTACACCTTC; CDR3: CASSRGHPNYGYTF
V: TRBV6-2/TRBV6-3; J: TRBJ1-1; D: -; size: once; DNA: TGTGCCAGCAGCGAAACAGGGAGAGTGAACACTGAAGCTTTCTTT; CDR3: CASSETGRVNTEAFF
V: TRBV7-2; J: TRBJ2-7; D: -; size: few; DNA: TGTGCCAGCAGCCCCACTCGGACTTACTACGAGCAGTACTTC; CDR3: CASSPTRTYYEQYF
V: TRBV29-1; J: TRBJ1-1; D: -; size: -; DNA: TGCAGCGTGAGCCTCCAGGCGGGCACTGAAGCTTTCTTT; CDR3: CSVSLQAGTEAFF
V: TRBV5-1; J: TRBJ2-1; D: -; size: few; DNA: TGCGCCAGCAGCGCGGGCGGGGTCTACAATGAGCAGTTCTTC; CDR3: CASSAGGVYNEQFF
V: TRBV6-6; J: TRBJ1-1; D: TRBD1; size: -; DNA: TGTGCCAGCAGCACGACCGGGACAGGGTCCACTGAAGCTTTCTTT; CDR3: CASSTTGTGSTEAFF
V: TRBV20-1; J: TRBJ2-7; D: -; size: -; DNA: TGCAGTGCTAGACACACACTAGGGATCGGATACGAGCAGTACTTC; CDR3: CSARHTLGIGYEQYF
V: TRBV19; J: TRBJ2-2; D: -; size: -; DNA: TGTGCCAGTAACTCGAGAGTTATGGGGGAGCTGTTTTTT; CDR3: CASNSRVMGELFF
V: TRBV29-1; J: TRBJ2-5; D: -; size: few; DNA: TGCAGCGTTGGAACAGGGAAGGGGGAGACCCAGTACTTC; CDR3: CSVGTGKGETQYF
V: TRBV12-3/TRBV12-4; J: TRBJ1-5; D: -; size: few; DNA: TGTGCCAGCAGTTTTTCCGGATCTGGGGAGCCCCAGCATTTT; CDR3: CASSFSGSGEPQHF
V: TRBV5-1; J: TRBJ2-5; D: TRBD2; size: few; DNA: TGCGCCAGCAGCCGAGCGGGAGGGGATGAGGAGACCCAGTACTTC; CDR3: CASSRAGGDEETQYF
V: TRBV9; J: TRBJ2-1; D: -; size: -; DNA: TGTGCCAGCAGCGTAGACGACTCCTACAATGAGCAGTTCTTC; CDR3: CASSVDDSYNEQFF
V: TRBV7-3; J: TRBJ2-2; D: -; size: many; DNA: TGTGCCAGCAGCCCCGGACGGGACACCGGGGAGCTGTTTTTT; CDR3: CASSPGRDTGELFF
V: TRBV6-1; J: TRBJ1-2; D: -; size: -; DNA: TGTGCCAGCAGTGAATATTATGGCGACACCTTC; CDR3: CASSEYYGDTF
V: TRBV28; J: TRBJ2-5; D: -; size: few; DNA: TGTGCCAGCAGCGTAAGCCAAGAGACCCAGTACTTC; CDR3: CASSVSQETQYF
V: TRBV5-1; J: TRBJ2-3; D: TRBD2; size: -; DNA: TGCGCCAGCCGAATAGCGGGAGGACCCACAGATACGCAGTATTTT; CDR3: CASRIAGGPTDTQYF
V: TRBV7-2; J: TRBJ1-1; D: -; size: few; DNA: TGTGCCAGCAGCTTAGGTCGTCAAAACACTGAAGCTTTCTTT; CDR3: CASSLGRQNTEAFF
V: TRBV5-6; J: TRBJ2-1; D: -; size: few; DNA: TGTGCCAGCAGCTTGGGGGCCGGGATCAGCTCCTACAATGAGCAGTTCTTC; CDR3: CASSLGAGISSYNEQFF
V: TRBV5-1; J: TRBJ2-4; D: -; size: -; DNA: TGCGCCCGCAGCCCTGACCCCGGGGCCAAAAACATTCAGTACTTC; CDR3: CARSPDPGAKNIQYF